Each of the 10 T cell receptor beta chains below was sequenced from the same sample in a study of human T cells and chemical hapten exposure. Time point noted: pre-sensitization, week 0. Treatment: therapeutic diphenylcyclopropenone sensitization with weekly scalp DPC. TCRdb re-called the RACE reads through MiXCR, storing one row per CDR3 protein. The table has some 330,000 distinct CDR3 sequences, around 5.5% seen once. The specimen was whole blood, collected in connection with sensitization to the hapten diphenylcyclopropenone (DPC). These receptors came from a woman aged 18-29 years with alopecia areata. Some clones in this sample may be carry-over from other donors' samples.

The rearrangement uses TRBV12-3 or TRBV12-4 and TRBJ2-1; 7 bases map to TRBD1. Losses at the gene ends were 8 bases for V and 0 bases for J; bases not matched to a gene: 10. The CDR3 runs to 16 residues. The CDR3 bases are TGTGCCAGCGGCCCACAGGGGCCGAGCTCCTACAATGAGCAGTTCTTC. Translating it yields CASGPQGPSSYNEQFF.

There are a few counts of this clonotype. The chain couples TRBV7-2 to TRBJ2-3, with TRBD1 matching 7 bases. CDR3 length: 16 amino acids. Trimming at V came to 5 bases and at J to 5 bases, leaving 13 bases not matched to a gene. Germline V gives CDR1 SGHTA, CDR2 FQGNSA. The CDR3 DNA reads TGTGCCAGCAGCCTGCAAACGGGACAGTTTTTAGATACGCAGTATTTT. It encodes CASSLQTGQFLDTQYF.

V and J are TRBV6-2 or TRBV6-3 and TRBJ2-7; D not certain. The CDR3 is made up of 16 amino acids. V lost 7 bases and J 3 bases, leaving 22 bases between the germline ends. Per germline, CDR1 MNHEY and CDR2 SVGEGT. The CDR3, as DNA: TGTGCCAGCATCCCAATGGGCTCCTCAAGGAACTACGAGCAGTACTTC. It specifies CASIPMGSSRNYEQYF.

This clonotype has a handful of counts. This chain links TRBV5-1 with TRBJ1-1; D is uncertain. This CDR3 comprises 14 residues. V lost 0 bases and J 4 bases, leaving 10 bases between the germline ends. The V gene's germline CDR1 is SGHRS and CDR2 YFSETQ. Here the CDR3 reads CASSLGRCGTEAFF. The DNA for the CDR3 is TGCGCCAGCAGCTTGGGGCGTTGTGGCACTGAAGCTTTCTTT.

This clonotype was detected a few times. The J gene is TRBJ1-5, the V gene TRBV27; 7 nucleotides agree with TRBD1. Trimming took 8 bases from V and 6 from J; bases not matched to a gene: 13. The germline gives CDR1 MNHEY, CDR2 SMNVEV (reference sequence). The CDR3 spans 15 residues. The CDR3 spells CASGWTGTPGQPQHF. The CDR3 DNA reads TGTGCCAGCGGCTGGACAGGCACGCCGGGTCAGCCCCAGCATTTT.

This clonotype was observed at least ten times. V gene TRBV12-3 or TRBV12-4 combines with J gene TRBJ1-6; TRBD1 matches 9 bases. The V gene end was trimmed by 5 bases and the J gene end by 1 base; junction bases not matched to a gene: 3. This CDR3 region has 16 residues. CDR3 sequence reads: CASSLGQGSYNSPLHF. In DNA, the CDR3 is TGTGCCAGCAGTCTCGGACAGGGGTCCTATAATTCACCCCTCCACTTT.

In this sample, this clonotype turned up a few times. The rearrangement joins TRBV12-5 to TRBJ1-5; the D is unclear. Trimming took 1 base from V and 4 from J, leaving 26 bases between them. Looked up from germline, CDR1 is LGHNT and CDR2 is FRNRAP. The CDR3 contains 20 residues. The CDR3 bases are TGTGCTAGTGGTTTGGCCCCTAAAAATTTCACAACGGTATGGAATCAGCCCCAGCATTTT. This sequence encodes CASGLAPKNFTTVWNQPQHF.

This clonotype was seen only a few times. The rearrangement joins TRBV20-1 to TRBJ1-2; D call uncertain. V lost 6 bases and J 4 bases, leaving 18 bases between the germline ends. Germline CDR1 is DFQATT and CDR2 is SNEGSKA (reference sequence). The CDR3 contains 14 residues. The CDR3 bases are TGCAGTGCCCCGGACGGAAGCGTGTTCTATGGCTACACCTTC. It translates to CSAPDGSVFYGYTF.

This clonotype was seen many times. The chain couples TRBV4-3 to TRBJ2-3; TRBD2 is a possible D gene (8 bases). The CDR3 has 16 amino acids. Deletions cut 8 bases from V and 5 bases from J, with 23 bases between. Germline V gene lookup returns CDR1 LGHNA and CDR2 YSLEER. CDR3 in DNA: TGCGCCAGCCAGGGGGGACTCGGGGGGGCCGTAGATACGCAGTATTTT. It yields the protein CASQGGLGGAVDTQYF.

This clonotype was seen more than once but under ten times. The chain is built from TRBV9 and TRBJ2-7, with unresolved D. The CDR3 is 14 amino acids. The germline CDR1 and CDR2 sequences are SGDLS and YYNGEE. V was cut by 0 bases and J by 3 bases, with 10 bases left in between. DNA for the CDR3: TGTGCCAGCAGCGTAGGGTCTGAGAACTACGAGCAGTACTTC. This translates into CASSVGSENYEQYF.